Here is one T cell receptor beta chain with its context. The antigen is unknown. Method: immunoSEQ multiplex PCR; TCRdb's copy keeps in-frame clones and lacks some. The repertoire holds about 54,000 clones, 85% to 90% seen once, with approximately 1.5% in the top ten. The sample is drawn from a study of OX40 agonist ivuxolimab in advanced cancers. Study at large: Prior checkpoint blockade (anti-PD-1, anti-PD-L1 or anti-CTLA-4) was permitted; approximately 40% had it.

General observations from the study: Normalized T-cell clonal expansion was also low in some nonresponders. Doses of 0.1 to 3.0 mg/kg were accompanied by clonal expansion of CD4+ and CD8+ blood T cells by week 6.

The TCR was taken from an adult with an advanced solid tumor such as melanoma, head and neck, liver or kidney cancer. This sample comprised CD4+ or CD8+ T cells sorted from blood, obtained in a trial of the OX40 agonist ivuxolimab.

CDR3 sequence: CASSVRTGGTEAFF. Written as DNA, the CDR3 is TGCGCCAGCAGCGTCCGGACAGGGGGAACTGAAGCTTTCTTT. The V call is TRBV5-1, the J call TRBJ1-1; 10 nucleotides agree with TRBD1. The CDR3 totals 14 residues. Germline-derived CDR1 and CDR2 are SGHRS and YFSETQ. With 4 bases clipped from V and 5 bases from J, the junction kept 5 bases outside the gene matches.